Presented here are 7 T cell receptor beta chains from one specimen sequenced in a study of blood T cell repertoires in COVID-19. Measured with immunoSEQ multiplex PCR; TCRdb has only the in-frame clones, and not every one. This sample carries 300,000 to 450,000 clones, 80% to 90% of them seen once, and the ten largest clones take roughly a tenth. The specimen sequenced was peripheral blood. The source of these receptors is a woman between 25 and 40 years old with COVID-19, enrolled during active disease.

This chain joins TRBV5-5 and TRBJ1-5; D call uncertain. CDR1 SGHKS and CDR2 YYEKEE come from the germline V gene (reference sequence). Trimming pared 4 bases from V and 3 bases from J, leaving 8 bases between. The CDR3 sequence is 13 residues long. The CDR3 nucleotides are TGTGCCAGCAGCCGGGATCTCAATCAGCCCCAGCATTTT. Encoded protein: CASSRDLNQPQHF.

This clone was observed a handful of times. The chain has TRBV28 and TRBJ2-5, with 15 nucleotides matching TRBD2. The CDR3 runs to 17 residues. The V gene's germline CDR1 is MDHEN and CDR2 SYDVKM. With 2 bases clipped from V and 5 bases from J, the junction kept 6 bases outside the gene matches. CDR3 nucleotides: TGTGCCAGCAGTTTAGGGGGACTAGCGGGAGGACAGGAGACCCAGTACTTC. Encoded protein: CASSLGGLAGGQETQYF.

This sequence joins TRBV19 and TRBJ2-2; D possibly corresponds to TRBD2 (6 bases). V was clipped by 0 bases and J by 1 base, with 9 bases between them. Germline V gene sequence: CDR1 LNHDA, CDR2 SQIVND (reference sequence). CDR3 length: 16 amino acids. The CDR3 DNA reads TGTGCCAGTAGTATAGATCTGGGGGGGAACACCGGGGAGCTGTTTTTT. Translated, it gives CASSIDLGGNTGELFF. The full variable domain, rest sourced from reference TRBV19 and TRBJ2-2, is DGGITQSPKYLFRKEGQNVTLSCEQNLNHDAMYWYRQDPGQGLRLIYYSQIVNDFQKGDIAEGYSVSREKKESFPLTVTSAQKNPTAFYLCASSIDLGGNTGELFFGEGSRLTVL.

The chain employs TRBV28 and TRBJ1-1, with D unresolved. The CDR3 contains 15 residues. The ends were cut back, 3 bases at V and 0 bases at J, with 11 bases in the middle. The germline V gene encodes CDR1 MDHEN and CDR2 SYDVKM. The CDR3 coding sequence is TGTGCCAGCAGTTTGGCAGGCAGCATGAACACTGAAGCTTTCTTT. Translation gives CASSLAGSMNTEAFF.

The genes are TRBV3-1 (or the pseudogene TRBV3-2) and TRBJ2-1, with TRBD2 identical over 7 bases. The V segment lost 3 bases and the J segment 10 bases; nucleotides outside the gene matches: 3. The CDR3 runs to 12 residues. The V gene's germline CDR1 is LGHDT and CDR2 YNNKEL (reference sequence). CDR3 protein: CASSHRAGEQFF. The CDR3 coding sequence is TGTGCCAGCAGCCATAGAGCGGGGGAGCAGTTCTTC.

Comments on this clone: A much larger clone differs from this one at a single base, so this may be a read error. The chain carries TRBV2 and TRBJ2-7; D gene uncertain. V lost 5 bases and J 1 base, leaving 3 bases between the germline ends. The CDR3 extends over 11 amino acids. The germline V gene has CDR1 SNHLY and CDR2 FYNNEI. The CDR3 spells CASSPSYEQYF. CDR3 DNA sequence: TGTGCCAGCAGTCCTTCCTACGAGCAGTACTTC. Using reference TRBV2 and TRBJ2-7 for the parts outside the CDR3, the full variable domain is EPEVTQTPSHQVTQMGQEVILRCVPISNHLYFYWYRQILGQKVEFLVSFYNNEISEKSEIFDDQFSVERPDGSNFTLKIRSTKLEDSAMYFCASSPSYEQYFGPGTRLTVT.

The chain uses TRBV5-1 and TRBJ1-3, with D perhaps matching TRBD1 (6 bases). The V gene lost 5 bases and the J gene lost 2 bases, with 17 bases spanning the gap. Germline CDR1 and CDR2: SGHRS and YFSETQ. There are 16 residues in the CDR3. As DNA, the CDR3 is TGCGCCAGCAGAGTGGGGGGGGCGTCCCCTGGAAACACCATATATTTT. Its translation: CASRVGGASPGNTIYF.